This T cell receptor beta chain was sequenced during a study of human T cells and chemical hapten exposure. Study overall: Women made up most patients, who had alopecia areata, totalis or universalis.

Via MiXCR, TCRdb re-called the RACE reads, giving one row per CDR3 protein. The sample holds about 42,000 distinct CDR3 sequences; around 12% are singletons and the top ten take 4.5% to 7%. Sample time point: pre-sensitization, week 0. Sample treatment: therapeutic diphenylcyclopropenone sensitization with weekly scalp DPC. Donors, patients with alopecia ranging from 18 to 70 years old and judged suitable for DPC, provided samples. Unseparated into fractions, whole blood served as the source from which total RNA was extracted. This clonotype was detected many times. Sequencing used whole blood, obtained in connection with sensitization to the hapten diphenylcyclopropenone (DPC). This TCR was recovered from a woman aged 25 to 39 with alopecia areata. Some clones in this sample may be carry-over from other donors' samples.

The CDR3 coding sequence is TGTGCCACCAGTGACCCGAGCTTGCCGTCTAGCGCCAGCTCCTACAATGAGCAGTTCTTC. Translating gives CATSDPSLPSSASSYNEQFF. The chain couples TRBV24-1 to TRBJ2-1; a possible D gene is TRBD2 (6 bases). CDR3 length: 20 residues. V lost 4 bases to trimming and J lost 0 bases, with 24 bases between them. The V gene's germline CDR1 is KGHDR and CDR2 SFDVKD.